One sample yielded the 13 T cell receptor beta chains listed below, sequenced in a study of response to subunit inactivated influenza vaccine. From the RT-PCR reads, TCRdb called clonotypes with MiXCR, one entry per CDR3 protein. The data contain 540,000 or so distinct CDR3 sequences, over 10% of them seen just once; the ten biggest clones take up 10% to 15%. This specimen consisted of PBMCs from blood, obtained roughly 48 days after vaccination. These receptors originate from a man aged 45-65 years who received an inactivated influenza vaccine.

CDR3 region: CARGPELPYEQYF. In DNA form, the CDR3 reads TGTGCCAGGGGCCCCGAGCTCCCCTACGAGCAGTACTTC. This chain connects TRBV4-2 to TRBJ2-7; D uncertain. Between the trimmed V and J ends, which lost 9 bases and 2 bases, there was a span of 14 bases. The germline V gene encodes CDR1 LGHNA and CDR2 YNFKEQ. The CDR3 has 13 residues.

This clonotype appeared a few times. The chain couples TRBV7-9 to TRBJ1-3; no definite D call. This CDR3 spans 13 amino acids. Germline assignment: CDR1 SEHNR and CDR2 FQNEAQ (reference sequence). The germline V and J ends were trimmed by 0 bases and 4 bases, with 4 bases remaining between them. CDR3 in amino acids: CASSLAIGNTIYF. CDR3 nucleotides: TGTGCCAGCAGCTTAGCGATAGGAAACACCATATATTTT.

The V and J genes are TRBV7-2 and TRBJ1-4; D might be TRBD1 (6 bases). CDR1 is SGHTA and CDR2 is FQGNSA in the germline V gene. The CDR3 covers 13 residues. V was pared by 3 bases and J by 11 bases, with 13 bases between. CDR3 DNA: TGTGCCAGCAGCTTGGAACACCAGGGGAAACTGTTTTTT. Amino acid sequence: CASSLEHQGKLFF.

This clonotype was recorded many times. V usage is TRBV5-1 and J usage is TRBJ2-5; 9 bases line up with TRBD2. Unmatched junction bases numbered 8, after V lost 0 bases and J lost 5 bases. The CDR3 length is 16 residues. Germline assignment: CDR1 SGHRS and CDR2 YFSETQ. CDR3 in DNA: TGCGCCAGCAGCTTGGATCCGGGACTAGCTGGGGAGACCCAGTACTTC. Protein sequence: CASSLDPGLAGETQYF.

V is TRBV4-3 and J is TRBJ1-2; 8 bases are shared with TRBD1. The CDR3 covers 16 residues. After removal of 5 bases from V and 8 bases from J, the junction contained 16 bases not matched to a gene. In germline, CDR1 is LGHNA, CDR2 YSLEER. CDR3 nucleotide sequence: TGCGCCAGCAGCTCTATATCCGGGACAGGCACCCCAGGCTACACCTTC. Encoded protein: CASSSISGTGTPGYTF.

This clonotype was observed a handful of times. The V and J genes are TRBV5-1 and TRBJ2-7; D possibly corresponds to TRBD2 (6 bases). CDR1 SGHRS and CDR2 YFSETQ come from the germline V gene. This CDR3 has 15 amino acids. Trimming took off 3 bases at V and 3 bases at J, with 16 bases between the two ends. CDR3 nucleotide sequence: TGCGCCAGCAGCTGTGGAACGGGGGATTGCTACGAGCAGTACTTC. Amino acids: CASSCGTGDCYEQYF. Together with reference TRBV5-1 and TRBJ2-7, the CDR3 gives the full variable domain: KAGVTQTPRYLIKTRGQQVTLSCSPISGHRSVSWYQQTPGQGLQFLFEYFSETQRNKGNFPGRFSGRQFSNSRSEMNVSTLELGDSALYLCASSCGTGDCYEQYFGPGTRLTVT.

Only a few counts were recorded for this clonotype. J is TRBJ2-7 and V is TRBV18, with D perhaps matching TRBD1 (5 bases). V shed 1 base and J shed 4 bases, with 11 bases lying between them. This CDR3 has 14 residues. Germline CDR1 and CDR2: KGHSH and LQKENI. CDR3 sequence reads: CASSPRPGLYEQYF. For the CDR3, the DNA is TGTGCCAGCTCACCACGACCAGGGTTATACGAGCAGTACTTC.

The sample holds many counts of this clonotype. The CDR3 DNA reads TGTGCCAGCAGTCGTACTGGAGCCGGGACAGGGGACCGTAGCACAGATACGCAGTATTTT. Residues: CASSRTGAGTGDRSTDTQYF. The genes are TRBV12-3 or TRBV12-4 and TRBJ2-3, with 10 bases lining up with TRBD1. J lost 0 bases, V lost 5 bases, and 17 bases had no gene match. This CDR3 comprises 20 residues.

This rearrangement joins TRBV12-3 or TRBV12-4 to TRBJ1-2; TRBD1 aligns across 11 bases. V shed 6 bases, J shed 5 bases, and the junction held 11 bases outside the gene matches. The CDR3 covers 16 residues. The DNA for the CDR3 is TGTGCCAGCAGCCCTGCAAGGACAGGGGGCGGGTATGGCTACACCTTC. It yields the protein CASSPARTGGGYGYTF.

The rearrangement joins TRBV18 to TRBJ2-2; D is ambiguous. The CDR3 has 13 amino acids. The V end lost 4 bases, the J end lost 7 bases, and 10 bases lay between the germline ends. Germline V gives CDR1 KGHSH, CDR2 LQKENI. CDR3: CASSRLDVGELFF. The DNA for the CDR3 is TGTGCCAGCTCACGCCTAGATGTCGGGGAGCTGTTTTTT. Complete variable domain (other parts from reference TRBV18 and TRBJ2-2): NAGVMQNPRHLVRRRGQEARLRCSPMKGHSHVYWYRQLPEEGLKFMVYLQKENIIDESGMPKERFSAEFPKEGPSILRIQQVVRGDSAAYFCASSRLDVGELFFGEGSRLTVL.

J is TRBJ1-2 and V is TRBV20-1; 9 nucleotides line up with TRBD1. V was pared by 3 bases and J by 3 bases, with 5 bases of the junction left unmatched. The CDR3 is 14 residues long. Looked up from germline, CDR1 is DFQATT and CDR2 is SNEGSKA (reference sequence). CDR3 nucleotide sequence: TGCAGTGCTAGGCCGGGACAGGGATACTATGGCTACACCTTC. As protein: CSARPGQGYYGYTF.

In its sample, this clonotype was seen a few times. The genes are TRBV24-1 and TRBJ2-2; TRBD1 might be the D (6 bases). Trimming took off 9 bases at V and 4 bases at J, with 14 bases between the two ends. Germline loops: CDR1 KGHDR, CDR2 SFDVKD. This CDR3 contains 14 residues. The CDR3 DNA follows: TGTGCCACCCGAAATACACAGGGCACCGGGGAGCTGTTTTTT. Translation: CATRNTQGTGELFF.

The CDR3 DNA sequence: TGTGCCAGCAGCCAAGTCTCAGGGGGAAACACTGAAGCTTTCTTT. It encodes CASSQVSGGNTEAFF. The chain combines TRBV4-2 with TRBJ1-1, with TRBD1 identical over 7 bases. V trimming: 1 base; J trimming: 2 bases; junction bases outside the gene matches: 4. Looked up from germline, CDR1 is LGHNA and CDR2 is YNFKEQ. CDR3 size: 15 residues.